These 3 T cell receptor beta chains were all obtained from the same sample, sequenced in a study of shared clonotypes between healthy human individuals. Profiled with immunoSEQ multiplex PCR; TCRdb holds only in-frame clones, not every one. The sample records 2 million to 2.5 million clones, 90% to 95% being singletons. Selected positively for CCR7 and CD45RO-negative, naive CD8 cells excluded terminally differentiated effector memory CD45RA+ cells. Specimen: naive CD8+ T cells from PBMCs. The receptors stem from a man between 18 and 35 years old in good health. Some clones in this sample may be carry-over from other donors' samples.

This sequence joins TRBV28 and TRBJ2-7; D is undetermined. The CDR3 sequence is 12 residues long. Germline CDR1 reads MDHEN; CDR2 reads SYDVKM. V was cut by 5 bases and J by 5 bases, with 10 bases left in between. CDR3 residues: CASSRADHEQYF. In nucleotides, the CDR3 is TGTGCCAGCAGTAGAGCAGACCACGAGCAGTACTTC.

The chain is built from TRBV4-1 and TRBJ1-2, with D tentatively TRBD1 (5 bases). With 6 bases removed from V and 8 bases from J, the gap between germline ends came to 22 bases. The V gene's germline CDR1 is MGHRA and CDR2 YSYEKL. The CDR3 contains 15 residues. For the CDR3, the DNA is TGCGCCAGCAGTATTCGGAGCCTCTCGGAGGGGGGCTACACCTTC. Translation: CASSIRSLSEGGYTF.

V is TRBV28 and J is TRBJ2-7; D unresolved. The CDR3 is made up of 14 amino acids. The ends were cut back, 5 bases at V and 2 bases at J, with 13 bases in the middle. Germline values: CDR1 MDHEN, CDR2 SYDVKM. CDR3 sequence (DNA): TGTGCCAGCAGTAGCATCGACGGCCCCTACGAGCAGTACTTC. Its translation: CASSSIDGPYEQYF.